Each of the 26 T cell receptor beta chains below was sequenced from the same sample in a study of blood T cell repertoires in COVID-19. TCRdb's copy holds only in-frame clones and misses some; the assay was immunoSEQ multiplex PCR. Counted here are 210,000 or so clones, approximately 88% occurring once; the ten biggest clones make up approximately 3.7%. The sample was PBMCs or T cells enriched from blood (not recorded which). All receptors come from a woman aged 25-40 years who had been exposed to COVID-19.

The rearrangement joins TRBV2 to TRBJ1-1; 7 bases are a match to TRBD1. Germline V gene lookup returns CDR1 SNHLY and CDR2 FYNNEI. The CDR3 totals 14 residues. The V gene end was trimmed by 6 bases and the J gene end by 3 bases; junction bases not matched to a gene: 7. The CDR3 sequence is CASRNRGRDTEAFF. CDR3 sequence (DNA): TGTGCCAGCAGAAACAGGGGACGAGACACTGAAGCTTTCTTT.

The V and J genes are TRBV28 and TRBJ2-2; D is possibly TRBD2 (5 bases). Germline CDR1 and CDR2: MDHEN and SYDVKM. V was shortened by 3 bases and J by 4 bases, with 12 bases between the two germline ends. This CDR3 contains 15 residues. In DNA, the CDR3 is TGTGCCAGCAGTTTTTATGAAGAGGGCACCGGGGAGCTGTTTTTT. It is translated as CASSFYEEGTGELFF.

The chain couples TRBV21-1 to TRBJ1-5; the D call TRBD1 from the table was never checked on the DNA. TRBV21-1 represents a pseudogene. The CDR3 consists of 14 residues. CDR3 sequence: CASSTRTGGQPQHF. The CDR3 DNA reads TGTGCCAGCAGCACCAGGACAGGGGGTCAGCCCCAGCATTTT.

V and J are TRBV5-6 and TRBJ1-2; D is uncertain. The CDR3 covers 16 residues. CDR1 is SGHDT, CDR2 YYEEEE, per germline. V shed 0 bases and J shed 4 bases, with 16 bases lying between them. CDR3 protein: CASSLAPGFNSYGYTF. CDR3 DNA: TGTGCCAGCAGCTTGGCGCCGGGATTCAATTCCTATGGCTACACCTTC.

CDR3: CASSQDPLAGERNEQFF. The CDR3 region has the DNA TGCGCCAGCAGCCAAGACCCACTAGCGGGAGAGCGAAATGAGCAGTTCTTC. This chain links TRBV4-1 with TRBJ2-1, with 11 bases matching TRBD2. Per germline, CDR1 MGHRA and CDR2 YSYEKL. The CDR3 is 17 residues long. The junction had 8 bases not matched to a gene; V was cut back by 0 bases and J by 7 bases.

V is TRBV27 and J is TRBJ2-2; D is possibly TRBD2 (5 bases). V was trimmed by 6 bases and J by 10 bases, leaving 18 bases between them. The CDR3 contains 14 residues. Germline V gives CDR1 MNHEY, CDR2 SMNVEV (reference sequence). The CDR3 DNA is TGTGCCAGCAGCCCCCTCCTGGCTAGCAAGGAGCTGTTTTTT. Translated, it gives CASSPLLASKELFF.

The chain employs TRBV7-9 and TRBJ1-4, with TRBD1 matching over 7 bases. Losses at the gene ends were 5 bases for V and 5 bases for J; bases not matched to a gene: 5. The CDR3 consists of 14 residues. Germline lookup yields CDR1 SEHNR and CDR2 FQNEAQ (reference sequence). Written as DNA, the CDR3 is TGTGCCAGCAGCCGCAGGGGGGAGAATGAAAAACTGTTTTTT. Its translation is CASSRRGENEKLFF.

This rearrangement joins TRBV11-2 to TRBJ2-7; 12 nucleotides agree with TRBD1. The length of the CDR3 is 15 residues. The germline V gene has CDR1 SGHAT and CDR2 FQNNGV. The V and J ends lost 5 bases and 6 bases, in that order; junction bases with no gene match: 8. The CDR3: CASSLGGQGAGEQYF. The DNA for the CDR3 is TGTGCCAGCAGCCTAGGGGGACAGGGGGCGGGCGAGCAGTACTTC.

This chain links TRBV7-9 with TRBJ1-2; a weak D match, TRBD1 (6 bases). V lost 1 base, J lost 7 bases, and 13 bases lay in between. CDR1 and CDR2 from the germline V gene are SEHNR and FQNEAQ (reference sequence). This CDR3 is 14 amino acids long. CDR3 sequence (DNA): TGTGCCAGCAGCTTAGTACGGGGGGCCGGTGGCTACACCTTC. It yields the protein CASSLVRGAGGYTF.

There are a few counts of this clone. J is TRBJ2-7 and V is TRBV5-1, with D tentatively TRBD2 (6 bases). The CDR3 sequence is 15 residues long. From germline, CDR1 is SGHRS and CDR2 YFSETQ. V was pared by 0 bases and J by 1 base, with 11 bases between. CDR3 sequence (DNA): TGCGCCAGCAGCTTGGCCCTCGGGGGATCCTACGAGCAGTACTTC. Protein product: CASSLALGGSYEQYF.

The rearrangement links TRBV6-7 to TRBJ2-7; 10 positions match TRBD1. TRBV6-7 qualifies as an ORF whose function is uncertain. Trimming removed 0 bases from V and 5 bases from J; junction bases left unmatched: 7. CDR3 length equals 16 residues. The CDR3 here is CASSYSPTTGGDEQYF. Here the CDR3 DNA reads TGTGCCAGCAGTTACTCTCCGACGACAGGGGGCGACGAGCAGTACTTC.

The chain recombines TRBV4-1 with TRBJ1-4; D possibly corresponds to TRBD1 (5 bases). In germline, CDR1 is MGHRA, CDR2 YSYEKL. The CDR3 contains 15 residues. The V and J ends lost 0 bases and 8 bases respectively, with 13 bases between them. The CDR3 protein is CASSQDGTGLEKLFF. CDR3 nucleotide sequence: TGCGCCAGCAGCCAAGATGGAACAGGTCTGGAAAAACTGTTTTTT.

The rearrangement uses TRBV29-1 and TRBJ1-5; 8 nucleotides agree with TRBD1. Trimming at V came to 5 bases and at J to 0 bases, leaving 6 bases not matched to a gene. CDR1 is SQVTM, CDR2 ANQGSEA, per germline. This CDR3 is built from 15 residues. The CDR3 bases are TGCAGCGTTTGGGACAGGCCCGGTAGCAATCAGCCCCAGCATTTT. This codes for CSVWDRPGSNQPQHF.

The count of this clone is one. The genes are TRBV29-1 and TRBJ1-1; no definite D call. CDR1 is SQVTM and CDR2 is ANQGSEA in the germline V gene. Trimming removed 6 bases from V and 5 bases from J, with 10 bases in between. The length of the CDR3 is 11 residues. CDR3 amino acids: CSVLPGTEAFF. For the CDR3, the DNA is TGCAGCGTCTTACCCGGTACTGAAGCTTTCTTT. Drawing the rest from reference TRBV29-1 and TRBJ1-1, the complete variable domain is SAVISQKPSRDICQRGTSLTIQCQVDSQVTMMFWYRQQPGQSLTLIATANQGSEATYESGFVIDKFPISRPNLTFSTLTVSNMSPEDSSIYLCSVLPGTEAFFGQGTRLTVV.

This clone appeared once. The chain couples TRBV2 to TRBJ2-6, with D possibly matching TRBD2 (5 bases). V dropped 4 bases and J dropped 1 base, with 17 bases sitting between them. This CDR3 is built from 18 residues. Germline loops: CDR1 SNHLY, CDR2 FYNNEI. Written as DNA, the CDR3 is TGTGCCAGCAGTGTCTGGTTGAGCAGGAGGTCTGGGGCCAACGTCCTGACTTTC. Translation: CASSVWLSRRSGANVLTF.

The CDR3 loop is CASSLHPGQGLYEQYF. CDR3 nucleotides: TGTGCCAGCAGTTTACACCCGGGACAGGGGCTCTACGAGCAGTACTTC. The chain couples TRBV27 to TRBJ2-7, with TRBD1 identical over 10 bases. Germline trimming cut 2 bases from V and 3 bases from J; bases unmatched to any gene: 7. The CDR3 runs to 16 residues. Germline CDR1 and CDR2: MNHEY and SMNVEV (reference sequence).

V usage is TRBV6-5 and J usage is TRBJ2-2; D is perhaps TRBD1 (5 bases). The CDR3 loop spans 15 amino acids. Germline V gene lookup returns CDR1 MNHEY and CDR2 SVGAGI. The ends were cut back, 4 bases at V and 0 bases at J, with 9 bases in the middle. CDR3: CASSFTGANTGELFF. CDR3 nucleotides: TGTGCCAGCAGTTTCACAGGTGCGAACACCGGGGAGCTGTTTTTT.

V and J are TRBV6-5 and TRBJ1-2; TRBD1 matches 12 bases. V shed 4 bases and J 7 bases; nucleotides not matched to a gene: 7. CDR3 length: 15 residues. Germline assignment: CDR1 MNHEY and CDR2 SVGAGI. This CDR3 reads CASSFRGQGAAGYTF. The DNA for the CDR3 is TGTGCCAGCAGTTTCCGGGGACAGGGGGCTGCTGGCTACACCTTC.

The chain has TRBV28 and TRBJ1-1, with TRBD1 matching 10 bases. This CDR3 has 13 residues. V trimming: 6 bases; J trimming: 4 bases; junction bases outside the gene matches: 2. The germline CDR1 and CDR2 sequences are MDHEN and SYDVKM. As DNA, the CDR3 is TGTGCCAGCAGGGGACAGGGGTTCACTGAAGCTTTCTTT. It encodes CASRGQGFTEAFF.

This clone was observed a handful of times. The genes are TRBV7-8 and TRBJ1-1; 8 bases line up with TRBD1. Trimming at V came to 4 bases and at J to 2 bases, leaving 9 bases not matched to a gene. The CDR3 runs 16 residues. Germline V gene sequence: CDR1 SGHVS, CDR2 FQNEAQ. CDR3: CASSSSGTGVNTEAFF. CDR3 bases: TGTGCCAGCAGCTCAAGCGGGACAGGAGTAAACACTGAAGCTTTCTTT.

In its sample, this clone was seen once. The rearrangement uses TRBV11-2 and TRBJ2-7; weak D call: TRBD2 (6 bases). Looked up from germline, CDR1 is SGHAT and CDR2 is FQNNGV. The ends were cut back, 3 bases at V and 0 bases at J, with 9 bases in the middle. This CDR3 is 14 amino acids long. This CDR3 is CASSFSSGSYEQYF. CDR3 coding DNA: TGTGCCAGCAGCTTCAGTAGCGGCTCCTACGAGCAGTACTTC.

This chain links TRBV5-1 with TRBJ1-3; D may be TRBD1 (6 bases). The CDR3 consists of 16 residues. From germline, CDR1 is SGHRS and CDR2 YFSETQ. Between the trimmed V and J ends, which lost 0 bases and 4 bases, there was a span of 14 bases. CDR3 coding DNA: TGCGCCAGCAGCTTGGCACAGGGTCCATCAGGAAACACCATATATTTT. Residues: CASSLAQGPSGNTIYF. Using reference TRBV5-1 and TRBJ1-3 for the parts outside the CDR3, the full variable domain is KAGVTQTPRYLIKTRGQQVTLSCSPISGHRSVSWYQQTPGQGLQFLFEYFSETQRNKGNFPGRFSGRQFSNSRSEMNVSTLELGDSALYLCASSLAQGPSGNTIYFGEGSWLTVV.

The CDR3 spells CASSSLSGKTGELFF. CDR3 bases: TGTGCCAGCAGCTCCCTTAGCGGGAAAACCGGGGAGCTGTTTTTT. The gene calls are TRBV13 and TRBJ2-2, with 8 positions matching TRBD2. The V gene's germline CDR1 is PRHDT and CDR2 FYEKMQ (reference sequence). Trimming at V came to 4 bases and at J to 5 bases, leaving 6 bases not matched to a gene. The CDR3 extends over 15 amino acids.

V usage is TRBV5-1 and J usage is TRBJ2-7, with TRBD2 as a possible D gene (5 bases). The CDR3 covers 13 residues. Germline V gene sequence: CDR1 SGHRS, CDR2 YFSETQ. The germline V and J ends were trimmed by 0 bases and 7 bases, with 11 bases remaining between them. Here the CDR3 reads CASSLGRPGEQYF. DNA of the CDR3: TGCGCCAGCAGCTTGGGTAGGCCGGGAGAGCAGTACTTC. The variable domain in full, completed from reference TRBV5-1 and TRBJ2-7, reads KAGVTQTPRYLIKTRGQQVTLSCSPISGHRSVSWYQQTPGQGLQFLFEYFSETQRNKGNFPGRFSGRQFSNSRSEMNVSTLELGDSALYLCASSLGRPGEQYFGPGTRLTVT.

This clone was counted once. The chain combines TRBV11-2 with TRBJ1-6; D is possibly TRBD1 (6 bases). The CDR3 has 15 residues. V lost 3 bases to trimming and J lost 8 bases, with 14 bases between them. Germline values: CDR1 SGHAT, CDR2 FQNNGV. The CDR3 spells CASSFTGYRDSPLHF. The CDR3 region has the DNA TGTGCCAGCAGCTTCACAGGGTATCGCGATTCACCCCTCCACTTT.

The chain employs TRBV7-3 and TRBJ2-5; TRBD1 might be the D (6 bases). V dropped 2 bases and J dropped 6 bases, with 22 bases sitting between them. The CDR3 runs to 17 residues. Germline-derived CDR1 and CDR2 are SGHTA and FQGTGA. The CDR3 bases are TGTGCCAGCAGCTTAGGGCCAGGGGTCGCCGGCTCAAAGACCCAGTACTTC. The encoded protein is CASSLGPGVAGSKTQYF.